A selection of T cell receptor beta chains follows, all from one sample in a study of Ad26.COV2.S vaccination and SARS-CoV-2 variants. TCRdb's copy holds only in-frame clones and misses some; the assay was immunoSEQ multiplex PCR. The sample carries more than 300,000 clones, about 88% recorded once. Specimen: peripheral blood, collected in a trial of Ad26.COV2.S vaccine versus placebo. The receptor source for this set is a person between 18 and 65 years old who received the Ad26.COV2.S COVID-19 vaccine or a placebo. Both conserved end residues are part of each CDR3. The order of the fields is V gene, D gene, J gene, CDR3 protein. The D gene is left open where the match is weak.

>TRBV30|TRBD1|TRBJ1-3
CAWSGQGPLLTGNTIYF
>TRBV11-2|.|TRBJ2-1
CASSLAFRPTSSYNEQFF
>TRBV6-2/TRBV6-3|.|TRBJ1-5
CASSYGNRNQPQHF
>TRBV5-1|.|TRBJ1-5
CASSWEGGRNQPQHF
>TRBV28|.|TRBJ2-1
CASNLLGSYNEQFF
>TRBV7-2|.|TRBJ1-2
CASSANRGYGYTF
>TRBV19|TRBD1|TRBJ1-2
CASSTWTGEGVGYTF
>TRBV19|.|TRBJ2-2
CASSIVPGLPGELFF
>TRBV5-8|TRBD1|TRBJ1-4
CASSLTGTAINEKLFF
>TRBV28|.|TRBJ2-1
CASRGISDNEQFF
>TRBV7-9|TRBD2|TRBJ2-1
CASSSSGRGLYNEQFF
>TRBV7-9|.|TRBJ1-2
CASSFGGDYGYTF
>TRBV6-1|.|TRBJ2-6
CASSEYGGANVLTF
>TRBV7-3|.|TRBJ2-2
CASSSQMNTGELFF
>TRBV18|.|TRBJ2-7
CASSPQLGPYEQYF
>TRBV5-4|.|TRBJ1-1
CASSPRLGGLTRAFF
>TRBV3-1/TRBV3-2|.|TRBJ1-1
CASSPDEGVYTEAFF
>TRBV5-1|.|TRBJ1-4
CASSLLARAKANEKLFF
>TRBV4-3|.|TRBJ1-5
CASSQFEGQPQHF
>TRBV4-3|TRBD1|TRBJ1-5
CASSQVTGRNQPQHF
>TRBV12-3/TRBV12-4|.|TRBJ1-1
CASSQQLNTEAFF
>TRBV20-1|.|TRBJ1-1
CSASWTGNTEAFF
>TRBV5-6|TRBD2|TRBJ2-3
CASSLGSGAYTDTQYF
>TRBV5-1|TRBD1|TRBJ2-1
CASSLGTGETEQFF
>TRBV4-3|TRBD2|TRBJ2-1
CASSPPTSGPYNEQFF
>TRBV30|TRBD1|TRBJ2-3
CACTSDRGTDTQYF
>TRBV9|.|TRBJ1-1
CASSVDLEVNTEAFF
>TRBV4-3|TRBD1|TRBJ2-7
CASSLWTGGYEQYF
>TRBV3-1/TRBV3-2|.|TRBJ2-1
CASSRGTRNNEQFF
>TRBV28|.|TRBJ1-4
CASRTPGQPRNEKLFF
>TRBV6-5|.|TRBJ1-2
CASSPGHEGGYTF
>TRBV18|TRBD1|TRBJ1-5
CASSPATGGRNQPQHF
>TRBV11-2|TRBD1|TRBJ2-7
CASSGLDRVKYEQYF
>TRBV7-2|.|TRBJ2-5
CASSSLQSGETQYF
>TRBV6-2/TRBV6-3|.|TRBJ2-1
CASSPIVGQFGEQFF
>TRBV7-3|.|TRBJ2-3
CASSPELDTQYF
>TRBV5-1|.|TRBJ2-3
CASRGRDTDTQYF
>TRBV19|TRBD1|TRBJ1-5
CASRLGTGGGQPQHF
>TRBV9|.|TRBJ2-1
CASSVGGDLTYNEQFF
>TRBV19|.|TRBJ1-1
CASTQVGTLSTLNTEAFF
>TRBV9|.|TRBJ1-3
CASSPHAGNTIYF
>TRBV4-1|TRBD2|TRBJ2-2
CASSQEELAGGPAGELFF
>TRBV4-3|TRBD1|TRBJ1-2
CASSQGDRANYGYTF
>TRBV6-5|TRBD1|TRBJ2-7
CASSYRRTGSYEQYF
>TRBV6-6|.|TRBJ2-1
CASSYTQGLTFF